The 18 T cell receptor beta chains presented below share a single source sample, sequenced in a study of T-cell memory formation after mild COVID-19. TCRdb re-called the 5' RACE reads with MiXCR, one entry per CDR3 protein. Among about 560,000 distinct CDR3 sequences listed, 17% were seen once. Material: PBMCs or a T cell subset sorted from them (not recorded which). Receptors were obtained from an adult woman who had mild COVID-19 (a few samples of this study predate the infection). Cell type and time point are not known.

The table lists this clonotype with many counts. V usage is TRBV5-6 and J usage is TRBJ2-5, with D perhaps TRBD2 (5 bases). Trimming stripped 4 bases from V and 2 bases from J, with 21 bases between. CDR3 length: 17 amino acids. The V gene's germline CDR1 is SGHDT and CDR2 YYEEEE. CDR3 amino acids: CASSPRRGLWGQETQYF. The DNA for the CDR3 is TGTGCCAGCAGCCCCCGGCGAGGACTGTGGGGACAAGAGACCCAGTACTTC.

This clonotype has more than one count but fewer than ten. This sequence joins TRBV27 and TRBJ2-7; 16 bases match TRBD2. The V and J ends lost 5 bases and 2 bases, in that order; junction bases with no gene match: 9. Germline CDR1 reads MNHEY; CDR2 reads SMNVEV (reference sequence). CDR3 size: 18 residues. CDR3 bases: TGTGCCAGCAGTCGTCCGGGACTAGCGGGAGGGGTCGCCTACGAGCAGTACTTC. The encoded protein is CASSRPGLAGGVAYEQYF.

This clonotype has only a few counts. The chain combines TRBV3-1 with TRBJ1-2; possible D gene TRBD1, 5 bases. V was trimmed by 0 bases and J by 2 bases, leaving 10 bases between them. Germline CDR1 reads LGHDT; CDR2 reads YNNKEL (reference sequence). CDR3 length equals 15 residues. The CDR3 reads CASSQEGASNYGYTF. The CDR3 bases are TGTGCCAGCAGCCAAGAAGGGGCGTCCAACTATGGCTACACCTTC.

This clonotype was recorded a few times. V is TRBV12-3 or TRBV12-4 and J is TRBJ1-1; the D gene is possibly TRBD1 (5 bases). V lost 1 base and J lost 6, with 9 bases in between. CDR3 size: 13 residues. The CDR3 DNA is TGTGCCAGCAGTTTAGGGGGGAAAGCTGAAGCTTTCTTT. The encoded protein is CASSLGGKAEAFF.

The chain uses TRBV13 and TRBJ2-7; 10 nucleotides match TRBD1. The V gene end was trimmed by 1 base and the J gene end by 2 bases; junction bases not matched to a gene: 11. This CDR3 region has 18 residues. Germline-derived CDR1 and CDR2 are PRHDT and FYEKMQ (reference sequence). CDR3 in DNA: TGTGCCAGCAGCTTAGATGGAGCCTCCGGGACAGGGGCCTACGAGCAGTACTTC. Translation gives CASSLDGASGTGAYEQYF. Supplemented by reference TRBV13 and TRBJ2-7, the full variable domain reads AAGVIQSPRHLIKEKRETATLKCYPIPRHDTVYWYQQGPGQDPQFLISFYEKMQSDKGSIPDRFSAQQFSDYHSELNMSSLELGDSALYFCASSLDGASGTGAYEQYFGPGTRLTVT.

In DNA, the CDR3 is TGCGCCAGCAGCATCGACTCATCTCATTTATATACGCAGTATTTT. Its translation is CASSIDSSHLYTQYF. The rearrangement uses TRBV5-1 and TRBJ2-3, with D uncertain. The CDR3 sequence is 15 residues long. The V and J ends lost 4 bases and 7 bases respectively, with 19 bases between them. Germline CDR1 SGHRS, CDR2 YFSETQ.

CDR3 DNA: TGTGCCAGCAGCTTAGGCCTCGAAGGAACTGAAGCTTTCTTT. Its protein is CASSLGLEGTEAFF. J is TRBJ1-1 and V is TRBV7-9; D not certain. Looked up from germline, CDR1 is SEHNR and CDR2 is FQNEAQ (reference sequence). V was trimmed by 1 base and J by 5 bases, leaving 11 bases between them. The CDR3 totals 14 residues.

This sequence joins TRBV7-2 and TRBJ2-3; 8 bases match TRBD1. The CDR3 has 15 amino acids. J gave up 2 bases and V 5 bases, and 6 bases lay outside the gene matches. Germline lookup yields CDR1 SGHTA and CDR2 FQGNSA. As DNA, the CDR3 is TGTGCCAGCAGCCGCAGGGGGCGAGTCACAGATACGCAGTATTTT. The encoded protein is CASSRRGRVTDTQYF.

This clonotype was observed a handful of times. This chain links TRBV9 with TRBJ1-1, with 12 bases identical to TRBD1. The CDR3 runs 16 residues. The J segment lost 8 bases and the V segment lost 4 bases, leaving 12 bases of the junction unmatched. CDR1 is SGDLS, CDR2 YYNGEE, per germline. Here the CDR3 reads CASSPLLGQGASEAFF. In DNA, the CDR3 is TGTGCCAGCAGCCCATTATTGGGACAGGGGGCGTCGGAAGCTTTCTTT. The whole variable domain, remainder taken from reference TRBV9 and TRBJ1-1, is DSGVTQTPKHLITATGQRVTLRCSPRSGDLSVYWYQQSLDQGLQFLIQYYNGEERAKGNILERFSAQQFPDLHSELNLSSLELGDSALYFCASSPLLGQGASEAFFGQGTRLTVV.

The chain joins TRBV9 to TRBJ2-1, with a tentative D call TRBD1 (6 bases). Germline CDR1 is SGDLS and CDR2 is YYNGEE. The CDR3 runs 16 residues. Trimming stripped 2 bases from V and 2 bases from J, with 14 bases between. The CDR3 region has the DNA TGTGCCAGCAGCGTCCCATCAGGGGCCGCCTACAATGAGCAGTTCTTC. This translates into CASSVPSGAAYNEQFF. The whole variable domain, filled in from reference TRBV9 and TRBJ2-1, reads DSGVTQTPKHLITATGQRVTLRCSPRSGDLSVYWYQQSLDQGLQFLIQYYNGEERAKGNILERFSAQQFPDLHSELNLSSLELGDSALYFCASSVPSGAAYNEQFFGPGTRLTVL.

DNA for the CDR3: TGTGCCAGCAGCTTAGAGGGCTCGGGACTACCCCGCGAGCAGTTCTTC. Protein sequence: CASSLEGSGLPREQFF. V usage is TRBV7-2 and J usage is TRBJ2-1, with 7 bases aligning to TRBD2. CDR1 and CDR2 (germline): SGHTA, FQGNSA. The CDR3 has 16 residues. The ends lost 1 base at V and 10 bases at J; junction bases unmatched: 13.

This rearrangement joins TRBV7-9 to TRBJ2-3, with 7 bases matching TRBD2. The CDR3 has 15 residues. CDR1 and CDR2 from the germline V gene are SEHNR and FQNEAQ (reference sequence). V lost 3 bases and J lost 2; bases outside the gene matches: 5. The CDR3 sequence is CASSFGTNPTDTQYF. The CDR3 DNA reads as TGTGCCAGCAGCTTCGGGACTAACCCCACAGATACGCAGTATTTT.

The sample holds a few counts of this clonotype. The gene calls are TRBV18 and TRBJ2-3, with D hard to call. V was clipped by 6 bases and J by 1 base, with 11 bases between them. CDR3 length equals 14 residues. CDR1 is KGHSH, CDR2 LQKENI, per germline. The CDR3 reads CASSAGLRTDTQYF. CDR3 nucleotide sequence: TGTGCCAGCTCGGCTGGTCTTCGCACAGATACGCAGTATTTT.

This clonotype was counted only a few times. The chain links TRBV15 to TRBJ2-5; D is unclear. CDR1 and CDR2 from the germline V gene are LNHNV and YYDKDF (reference sequence). Trimming removed 0 bases from V and 2 bases from J, with 4 bases in between. The CDR3 is made up of 13 amino acids. The chain's CDR3 is CATSRDRQETQYF. In DNA form, the CDR3 reads TGTGCCACCAGCAGAGACAGACAAGAGACCCAGTACTTC. The full variable domain, in which reference TRBV15 and TRBJ2-5 provide the parts outside the CDR3, is DAMVIQNPRYQVTQFGKPVTLSCSQTLNHNVMYWYQQKSSQAPKLLFHYYDKDFNNEADTPDNFQSRRPNTSFCFLDIRSPGLGDTAMYLCATSRDRQETQYFGPGTRLLVL.

This clonotype was recorded a few times. V gene TRBV14 combines with J gene TRBJ1-1; D is ambiguous. The germline V gene encodes CDR1 SGHDN and CDR2 FVKESK. Trimming shortened V by 2 bases and J by 1 base, and 5 bases separated the two germline ends. The CDR3 loop spans 13 amino acids. The DNA for the CDR3 is TGTGCCAGCAGCCAACAACGGAACACTGAAGCTTTCTTT. It is translated as CASSQQRNTEAFF.

V is TRBV20-1 and J is TRBJ2-1; the match to TRBD2 covers 11 bases. The germline V gene encodes CDR1 DFQATT and CDR2 SNEGSKA (reference sequence). The V and J ends lost 5 bases and 6 bases, in that order; junction bases with no gene match: 6. The CDR3 loop spans 14 amino acids. CDR3 region: CSAETSGRFNEQFF. The CDR3 DNA reads as TGCAGTGCTGAAACTAGCGGGAGATTCAATGAGCAGTTCTTC.

CDR3: CAWSTSDRGEQYF. CDR3 DNA sequence: TGTGCCTGGAGTACGAGTGACAGGGGCGAGCAGTACTTC. The chain employs TRBV30 and TRBJ2-7; 8 bases line up with TRBD1. Unmatched junction bases numbered 6, after V lost 2 bases and J lost 6 bases. The CDR3 is 13 amino acids. Germline V gene lookup returns CDR1 GTSNPN and CDR2 SVGIG (reference sequence).

In this sample, this clonotype turned up a few times. CDR3 in amino acids: CAITREGRDTQYF. CDR3 DNA sequence: TGTGCCATCACGAGGGAGGGCCGCGATACGCAGTATTTT. The chain is built from TRBV10-3 and TRBJ2-3, with 7 bases lining up with TRBD2. The V and J ends lost 7 bases and 6 bases, in that order; junction bases with no gene match: 7. Germline CDR1 and CDR2: ENHRY and SYGVKD. The CDR3 extends over 13 amino acids.